Listed here are 27 T cell receptor beta chains from one sample, sequenced in a study of T cells in Graves' hyperthyroidism and ophthalmopathy. There were TCR beta CDR3 regions amplified from RNA transcripts. The primer set for the first-round RT-PCR of the TCR CDR3 was HTBI. TCRdb fed the multiplex PCR reads into MiXCR, producing one record per CDR3 protein. The sample contains about 550,000 distinct CDR3 sequences, less than 25% of which appear only once. Specimen: blood. These receptors all stem from a man in his late teens or twenties with Graves' hyperthyroidism.

This clonotype was seen many times. The CDR3 here is CAWSHGAGGYTF. CDR3 in DNA: TGTGCCTGGAGTCATGGGGCGGGTGGCTACACCTTC. This rearrangement joins TRBV30 to TRBJ1-2; D is perhaps TRBD1 (5 bases). The V end was cut by 2 bases, the J end by 7 bases, with 11 bases between. The CDR3 loop spans 12 amino acids. CDR1 GTSNPN and CDR2 SVGIG come from the germline V gene (reference sequence).

This clonotype was found a few times. The chain is built from TRBV11-1 and TRBJ1-3; the D is unclear. Germline CDR1 is SGHAT and CDR2 is FQDESV (reference sequence). The CDR3 has 16 amino acids. The V and J ends lost 7 bases and 0 bases respectively, with 16 bases between them. CDR3 loop: CASNKIGGVSGNTIYF. The CDR3 bases are TGTGCCAGCAACAAAATTGGCGGGGTCTCTGGAAACACCATATATTTT.

The V call is TRBV6-1, the J call TRBJ1-1, with 7 nucleotides matching TRBD1. CDR1 and CDR2 (germline): MNHNS, SASEGT. V was clipped by 8 bases and J by 1 base; unmatched bases: 16. The CDR3 contains 17 residues. DNA of the CDR3: TGTGCCAGCCCAAGCCTAAACCGGGACAGCAGGAACACTGAAGCTTTCTTT. This gives the protein CASPSLNRDSRNTEAFF.

This clonotype was seen many times. The V call is TRBV20-1, the J call TRBJ1-5; D is uncertain. Trimming took off 5 bases at V and 4 bases at J, with 12 bases between the two ends. Germline V CDR1 and CDR2: DFQATT, SNEGSKA (reference sequence). There are 13 residues in the CDR3. The CDR3, as DNA: TGCAGTGCTCGTCGGCGGAGAAATCAGCCCCAGCATTTT. Protein product: CSARRRRNQPQHF.

This clonotype has more than one count but fewer than ten. The CDR3 DNA sequence: TGTGCCAGCAGTACAACAGGGACTGGAAACACCATATATTTT. Its protein product is CASSTTGTGNTIYF. This chain links TRBV2 with TRBJ1-3; perhaps TRBD1 as D (6 bases). This CDR3 spans 14 amino acids. Germline V gives CDR1 SNHLY, CDR2 FYNNEI. V lost 5 bases and J 2 bases, leaving 10 bases between the germline ends. The variable domain in full, with the rest retrieved from reference TRBV2 and TRBJ1-3, is EPEVTQTPSHQVTQMGQEVILRCVPISNHLYFYWYRQILGQKVEFLVSFYNNEISEKSEIFDDQFSVERPDGSNFTLKIRSTKLEDSAMYFCASSTTGTGNTIYFGEGSWLTVV.

This clonotype was found a few times. The chain joins TRBV27 to TRBJ1-2; D may be TRBD1 (5 bases). Trimming removed 6 bases from V and 8 bases from J, with 10 bases in between. In germline, CDR1 is MNHEY, CDR2 SMNVEV (reference sequence). The CDR3 is made up of 11 amino acids. Written as DNA, the CDR3 is TGTGCCAGCAGGGGGCGCGGGGGCTACACCTTC. It is translated as CASRGRGGYTF.

This clonotype showed up many times. In DNA, the CDR3 is TGTGCCAGCAGTATGGGGACAGGGGTGGCTGGTGAAGCTTTCTTT. It translates to CASSMGTGVAGEAFF. The genes are TRBV28 and TRBJ1-1; TRBD1 agrees at 10 bases. V was clipped by 5 bases and J by 7 bases; unmatched bases: 10. Germline V gives CDR1 MDHEN, CDR2 SYDVKM. The CDR3 totals 15 residues.

On this clonotype itself: An end of the junction does not agree with germline; a read error may underlie this. V and J are TRBV6-1 and TRBJ1-1; D is uncertain. Per the germline V gene, CDR1 is MNHNS and CDR2 is SASEGT. The CDR3 is 15 amino acids. The CDR3 spells CASSDSWVRRTDAFF. CDR3 nucleotides: TGTGCCAGCAGTGATAGCTGGGTCAGGAGGACTGATGCTTTCTTT.

Comments on this clonotype: With a much larger clone just one base away, this may be a read error. The genes are TRBV12-3 or TRBV12-4 and TRBJ2-2, with 9 nucleotides matching TRBD1. This CDR3 has 16 residues. CDR3 DNA: TGTGCCAGCAATCTTAGGGCGACAGGGGGGGCCGGGGAGCTGTGTTTT. Its protein is CASNLRATGGAGELCF.

This clonotype was seen a handful of times. V and J are TRBV9 and TRBJ1-6, with TRBD1 as a possible D gene (6 bases). CDR1 SGDLS and CDR2 YYNGEE come from the germline V gene. The CDR3 covers 15 residues. V gave up 2 bases and J gave up 10 bases, with 16 bases separating them. CDR3 region: CASSVGGQTRSPLHF. The CDR3, as DNA: TGTGCCAGCAGCGTTGGGGGCCAAACCAGGTCACCCCTCCACTTT.

This chain connects TRBV3-1 to TRBJ2-7, with TRBD2 identical over 7 bases. There are 14 residues in the CDR3. The germline V gene encodes CDR1 LGHDT and CDR2 YNNKEL (reference sequence). V lost 4 bases, J lost 3 bases, and 6 bases stayed unmatched. The CDR3 DNA reads TGTGCCAGCAGCCCCGCGGGGGAAGTCTACGAGCAGTACTTC. Translation: CASSPAGEVYEQYF.

The chain links TRBV6-5 to TRBJ2-7, with D maybe TRBD2 (5 bases). The CDR3 runs 14 residues. Germline V lookup: CDR1 MNHEY, CDR2 SVGAGI. Trimming removed 4 bases at V and 4 bases at J, with 14 bases between. CDR3 bases: TGTGCCAGCAGTTCCTCGCGGTCGGGGTACGAGCAGTACTTC. Translation: CASSSSRSGYEQYF.

This clonotype was seen at least ten times. This rearrangement joins TRBV12-3 or TRBV12-4 to TRBJ2-2; D may correspond to TRBD1 or TRBD2 (5 bases each). Trimming removed 0 bases from V and 4 bases from J, with 9 bases in between. The CDR3 has 15 residues. The DNA of the CDR3 is TGTGCCAGCAGTTTAGCGGGACCGTCCACCGGGGAGCTGTTTTTT. It specifies CASSLAGPSTGELFF.

The chain joins TRBV15 to TRBJ2-7, with TRBD2 matching over 14 bases. CDR3 length equals 17 residues. Germline trimming cut 1 base from V and 6 bases from J; bases unmatched to any gene: 8. The germline gives CDR1 LNHNV, CDR2 YYDKDF (reference sequence). For the CDR3, the DNA is TGTGCCACCAGCAGAGGGAAGGGACTAGCGGGAGTCGGCGAGCAGTACTTC. Protein: CATSRGKGLAGVGEQYF. The variable domain in full, completed from reference TRBV15 and TRBJ2-7, reads DAMVIQNPRYQVTQFGKPVTLSCSQTLNHNVMYWYQQKSSQAPKLLFHYYDKDFNNEADTPDNFQSRRPNTSFCFLDIRSPGLGDTAMYLCATSRGKGLAGVGEQYFGPGTRLTVT.

The chain combines TRBV6-2 or TRBV6-3 with TRBJ2-4, with 12 nucleotides matching TRBD1. Germline lookup yields CDR1 MNHEY and CDR2 SVGEGT. There are 16 residues in the CDR3. V shed 5 bases and J 6 bases; nucleotides not matched to a gene: 8. The CDR3 is CASSLTGTGGGNIQYF. The CDR3 nucleotides are TGTGCCAGCAGTCTAACCGGGACAGGGGGCGGAAACATTCAGTACTTC.

As DNA, the CDR3 is TGTGCCAGCAGTTCGTCCTCCGCGGGACAGGGGGAACTTATGAACACTGAAGCTTTCTTT. Translated: CASSSSSAGQGELMNTEAFF. The rearrangement joins TRBV27 to TRBJ1-1; 11 nucleotides line up with TRBD1. CDR1 is MNHEY, CDR2 SMNVEV, per germline (reference sequence). This CDR3 comprises 20 residues. Losses at the gene ends were 4 bases for V and 0 bases for J; bases not matched to a gene: 16.

The table lists this clonotype with many counts. The chain couples TRBV28 to TRBJ2-6; 8 nucleotides match TRBD2. From germline, CDR1 is MDHEN and CDR2 SYDVKM. The CDR3 is made up of 18 amino acids. The ends lost 4 bases at V and 0 bases at J; junction bases unmatched: 8. CDR3 DNA sequence: TGTGCCAGCAGTTCACTGACGGGGGGGTTCTCTGGGGCCAACGTCCTGACTTTC. This sequence encodes CASSSLTGGFSGANVLTF. The variable domain in full, with the rest retrieved from reference TRBV28 and TRBJ2-6, is DVKVTQSSRYLVKRTGEKVFLECVQDMDHENMFWYRQDPGLGLRLIYFSYDVKMKEKGDIPEGYSVSREKKERFSLILESASTNQTSMYLCASSSLTGGFSGANVLTFGAGSRLTVL.

This clonotype was found many times. The chain couples TRBV12-3 or TRBV12-4 to TRBJ1-2, with D possibly matching TRBD1 (6 bases). V lost 2 bases to trimming and J lost 6 bases, with 13 bases between them. The CDR3 spans 14 residues. CDR3 DNA sequence: TGTGCCAGCAGTTTACCTCCAGGGGTAAATGGCTACACCTTC. It specifies CASSLPPGVNGYTF.

The chain combines TRBV6-1 with TRBJ1-6; D may be TRBD1 (5 bases). In germline, CDR1 is MNHNS, CDR2 SASEGT. The CDR3 covers 16 residues. The germline V and J ends were trimmed by 6 bases and 5 bases, with 17 bases remaining between them. CDR3 DNA: TGTGCCAGCAGCCAAGGGACCGTACTTCATAATTCACCCCTCCACTTT. This codes for CASSQGTVLHNSPLHF.

The chain links TRBV28 to TRBJ2-7; D is unresolved. Trimming cost V 3 bases and J 2 bases, with 11 bases left between them. The CDR3 extends over 14 amino acids. Per the germline V gene, CDR1 is MDHEN and CDR2 is SYDVKM. The CDR3 spells CASSLHLRPYEQYF. The CDR3 DNA is TGTGCCAGCAGTTTGCACTTGAGGCCCTACGAGCAGTACTTC.

There are a few counts of this clonotype. Here the CDR3 DNA reads TGTGCCAGCACCTCGCCCCCCGGGGAGCTGTTTTTT. It translates to CASTSPPGELFF. J is TRBJ2-2 and V is TRBV11-2, with D unclear. The V and J ends lost 7 bases and 6 bases respectively, with 9 bases between them. Germline-derived CDR1 and CDR2 are SGHAT and FQNNGV. The length of the CDR3 is 12 residues.

The chain combines TRBV19 with TRBJ1-2; no definite D call. The germline V gene encodes CDR1 LNHDA and CDR2 SQIVND (reference sequence). The CDR3 is made up of 14 amino acids. Trimming pared 3 bases from V and 8 bases from J, leaving 16 bases between. The CDR3 DNA reads TGTGCCAGTAGTATGGCGGGTGGCGGGGTCGGCTACACCTTC. The encoded protein is CASSMAGGGVGYTF.

This clonotype was recorded at least ten times. The chain is built from TRBV13 and TRBJ2-7, with TRBD1 identical over 9 bases. Germline V gene lookup returns CDR1 PRHDT and CDR2 FYEKMQ (reference sequence). The CDR3 contains 14 residues. Losses at the gene ends were 2 bases for V and 4 bases for J; bases not matched to a gene: 3. CDR3 sequence reads: CASSLYRGQYEQYF. As DNA, the CDR3 is TGTGCCAGCAGCTTATACAGGGGGCAATACGAGCAGTACTTC.

This clonotype was seen repeatedly, ten times or more. This chain uses TRBV6-1 with TRBJ1-5; no clear D gene. Germline lookup yields CDR1 MNHNS and CDR2 SASEGT. CDR3 size: 13 residues. V lost 7 bases, J lost 4 bases, and 11 bases lay in between. In nucleotides, the CDR3 is TGTGCCAGCAAAGAGACTGGGAATCAGCCCCAGCATTTT. This sequence encodes CASKETGNQPQHF.

This rearrangement joins TRBV6-5 to TRBJ2-5; D is possibly TRBD1 (6 bases). Germline CDR1 is MNHEY and CDR2 is SVGAGI. Trimming stripped 4 bases from V and 2 bases from J, with 11 bases between. CDR3 size: 14 residues. The CDR3 here is CASSSGTPQETQYF. In DNA form, the CDR3 reads TGTGCCAGCAGTTCCGGGACACCGCAAGAGACCCAGTACTTC.

This clonotype was seen ten or more times. The chain has TRBV10-3 and TRBJ1-1, with D perhaps matching TRBD1 (5 bases). Trimming stripped 2 bases from V and 4 bases from J, with 14 bases between. This CDR3 contains 15 residues. The germline CDR1 and CDR2 sequences are ENHRY and SYGVKD. As DNA, the CDR3 is TGTGCCATCAGTGAGATCATGAGGGGTGGCACTGAAGCTTTCTTT. It codes for CAISEIMRGGTEAFF.

This clonotype occurred many times. This sequence joins TRBV9 and TRBJ2-5; the match to TRBD2 covers 9 bases. CDR1 is SGDLS, CDR2 YYNGEE, per germline. The CDR3 is 16 amino acids. V gave up 0 bases and J gave up 4 bases; unmatched junction bases: 7. CDR3 nucleotides: TGTGCCAGCAGCGTAGGTCGGCGGGGGGGCGGAGAGACCCAGTACTTC. Translation gives CASSVGRRGGGETQYF.